Presented here are 21 T cell receptor beta chains from one specimen sequenced in a study of T cells in tuberculosis. The repertoire was sequenced with immunoSEQ multiplex PCR; TCRdb's copy has only in-frame clones and lacks some. Of under 50,000 clones listed, 95% are singletons. Sample: PBMCs. These receptor sequences come from a donor aged 10 to 29 with latent tuberculosis or without tuberculosis infection.

V and J are TRBV7-8 and TRBJ2-2; 10 bases are a match to TRBD1. Germline trimming cut 1 base from V and 5 bases from J; bases unmatched to any gene: 10. The germline V gene encodes CDR1 SGHVS and CDR2 FQNEAQ. The CDR3 spans 18 residues. CDR3 amino acids: CASSLGQPGQGWTGELFF. The CDR3 DNA reads as TGTGCCAGCAGCTTAGGCCAACCGGGACAGGGGTGGACCGGGGAGCTGTTTTTT.

This clone was seen only once. The chain is built from TRBV6-6 and TRBJ1-1; D gene unclear. This CDR3 contains 13 residues. The V and J ends lost 2 bases and 0 bases respectively, with 4 bases between them. The germline CDR1 and CDR2 sequences are MNHNY and SVGAGI (reference sequence). CDR3 coding DNA: TGTGCCAGCAGTTACGACTTGAACACTGAAGCTTTCTTT. Translation gives CASSYDLNTEAFF.

The V and J genes are TRBV6-1 and TRBJ2-7; the match to TRBD2 covers 11 bases. J gave up 3 bases and V 6 bases, and 19 bases lay outside the gene matches. CDR1 is MNHNS and CDR2 is SASEGT in the germline V gene. The CDR3 loop spans 19 amino acids. In nucleotides, the CDR3 is TGTGCCAGCAGCGAACCCGGACTAGCGGGTGTTTACGAGAACTACGAGCAGTACTTC. Translated: CASSEPGLAGVYENYEQYF.

This clone occurred once. One junction end disagrees with the germline gene, perhaps due to a read error. CDR3 coding DNA: TGTGCCAGCAGCGTCGGGGTGAATACTGAAGCTTTCTTT. It encodes CASSVGVNTEAFF. V is TRBV6-4 and J is TRBJ1-1; D ambiguous. The CDR3 loop spans 13 amino acids. Germline V gives CDR1 MRHNA, CDR2 SNTAGT.

The count of this clone is one. The chain uses TRBV14 and TRBJ1-1, with D hard to call. Germline CDR1 reads SGHDN; CDR2 reads FVKESK. This CDR3 is built from 16 residues. V lost 2 bases and J 1 base, leaving 14 bases between the germline ends. The CDR3 DNA reads TGTGCCAGCAGCCAACTCGGTAACAGACAGAACACTGAAGCTTTCTTT. Its protein product is CASSQLGNRQNTEAFF.

The chain carries TRBV2 and TRBJ1-3, with TRBD1 identical over 7 bases. J was trimmed by 2 bases and V by 5 bases; bases with no gene match: 3. The germline gives CDR1 SNHLY, CDR2 FYNNEI. This CDR3 region has 14 residues. The chain's CDR3 is CASSSTGAGNTIYF. As DNA, the CDR3 is TGTGCCAGCAGTTCCACAGGGGCTGGAAACACCATATATTTT. Using reference TRBV2 and TRBJ1-3 for the parts outside the CDR3, the full variable domain is EPEVTQTPSHQVTQMGQEVILRCVPISNHLYFYWYRQILGQKVEFLVSFYNNEISEKSEIFDDQFSVERPDGSNFTLKIRSTKLEDSAMYFCASSSTGAGNTIYFGEGSWLTVV.

The CDR3 protein is CASSEARGTGYTGELFF. CDR3 coding DNA: TGTGCCAGCAGTGAAGCGCGGGGGACAGGGTACACCGGGGAGCTGTTTTTT. The chain recombines TRBV2 with TRBJ2-2; the match to TRBD1 covers 9 bases. The trim removed 0 bases at V and 3 bases at J, leaving 5 bases unmatched. Germline CDR1 reads SNHLY; CDR2 reads FYNNEI. The CDR3 has 17 amino acids. Combining the CDR3 with reference TRBV2 and TRBJ2-2 gives the whole variable domain EPEVTQTPSHQVTQMGQEVILRCVPISNHLYFYWYRQILGQKVEFLVSFYNNEISEKSEIFDDQFSVERPDGSNFTLKIRSTKLEDSAMYFCASSEARGTGYTGELFFGEGSRLTVL.

The V and J genes are TRBV10-3 and TRBJ2-5; no firm D call. Germline lookup yields CDR1 ENHRY and CDR2 SYGVKD. This CDR3 contains 12 residues. Trimming shortened V by 4 bases and J by 5 bases, and 8 bases separated the two germline ends. The CDR3 sequence is CAISVTKETQYF. The DNA of the CDR3 is TGTGCCATCAGTGTTACAAAGGAGACCCAGTACTTC.

The chain links TRBV9 to TRBJ1-5; D possibly corresponds to TRBD1 (5 bases). The CDR3 totals 14 residues. The germline V gene has CDR1 SGDLS and CDR2 YYNGEE. Trimming left V 0 bases short and J 7 bases short, with 11 bases between. This CDR3 reads CASSVGWGRQPQHF. The CDR3 coding sequence is TGTGCCAGCAGCGTAGGGTGGGGCAGACAGCCCCAGCATTTT.

The rearrangement joins TRBV4-1 to TRBJ1-5; TRBD1 matches at 9 bases. Germline CDR1 and CDR2: MGHRA and YSYEKL. V was clipped by 0 bases and J by 3 bases; unmatched bases: 9. CDR3 length: 18 residues. The CDR3 reads CASSQDSGTGSLNQPQHF. In DNA, the CDR3 is TGCGCCAGCAGCCAAGACTCCGGGACAGGGTCTCTCAATCAGCCCCAGCATTTT.

The chain uses TRBV25-1 and TRBJ1-5; 7 nucleotides line up with TRBD1. The V and J ends lost 5 bases and 7 bases, in that order; junction bases with no gene match: 11. The CDR3 sequence is 15 residues long. CDR1 and CDR2 from the germline V gene are MGHDK and SYGVNS. The CDR3 bases are TGTGCCAGCAGTCCCCAGGGGGGTGGTAACCAGCCCCAGCATTTT. Translated, it gives CASSPQGGGNQPQHF.

The gene calls are TRBV25-1 and TRBJ2-5; D is ambiguous. Trimming pared 1 base from V and 0 bases from J, leaving 12 bases between. There are 16 residues in the CDR3. Germline V gene lookup returns CDR1 MGHDK and CDR2 SYGVNS. In DNA, the CDR3 is TGTGCCAGCAGTGAATGGGCTCAAAAGGACCAAGAGACCCAGTACTTC. Amino acids: CASSEWAQKDQETQYF.

V usage is TRBV30 and J usage is TRBJ1-1, with 7 positions matching TRBD1. Germline V gene data show CDR1 as GTSNPN and CDR2 as SVGIG (reference sequence). CDR3 size: 16 residues. Trimming at V came to 0 bases and at J to 6 bases, leaving 13 bases not matched to a gene. CDR3 nucleotides: TGTGCCTGGAGTGTAACTAGTAGGGGGCATTACGCTGAAGCTTTCTTT. Encoded protein: CAWSVTSRGHYAEAFF.

The V gene is TRBV11-3, the J gene TRBJ2-2; 11 nucleotides match TRBD1. The length of the CDR3 is 17 residues. Germline V gene sequence: CDR1 SGHNT, CDR2 YENEEA. V lost 0 bases and J lost 5; bases outside the gene matches: 5. CDR3 sequence reads: CASSLDWTGGRTGELFF. DNA of the CDR3: TGTGCCAGCAGCTTAGATTGGACAGGGGGCAGAACCGGGGAGCTGTTTTTT.

The gene calls are TRBV4-1 and TRBJ2-2; the match to TRBD1 covers 9 bases. The CDR3 runs to 15 residues. V lost 5 bases, J lost 5 bases, and 6 bases stayed unmatched. Germline V gene data show CDR1 as MGHRA and CDR2 as YSYEKL. The CDR3 protein is CASSVTGGGTGELFF. The CDR3 DNA reads as TGCGCCAGCAGCGTAACAGGGGGCGGGACCGGGGAGCTGTTTTTT.

The V call is TRBV5-5, the J call TRBJ2-7, with D possibly matching TRBD1 (6 bases). V was cut by 2 bases and J by 0 bases, with 9 bases left in between. Per the germline V gene, CDR1 is SGHKS and CDR2 is YYEKEE (reference sequence). CDR3 length: 14 residues. The CDR3 DNA sequence: TGTGCCAGCAGCTTTGGACAGAGCTCCTACGAGCAGTACTTC. Amino acids: CASSFGQSSYEQYF.

This chain links TRBV4-1 with TRBJ2-7; 16 bases map to TRBD2. The trim removed 3 bases at V and 7 bases at J, leaving 12 bases unmatched. The CDR3 loop spans 18 amino acids. Germline CDR1 reads MGHRA; CDR2 reads YSYEKL. CDR3 in amino acids: CASSQMGLAGGDPREQYF. In DNA form, the CDR3 reads TGCGCCAGCAGCCAGATGGGACTAGCGGGGGGGGACCCGAGAGAGCAGTACTTC.

The chain has TRBV7-6 and TRBJ2-3, with 8 bases that match TRBD1. This CDR3 has 14 amino acids. The ends lost 1 base at V and 9 bases at J; junction bases unmatched: 6. Germline V gives CDR1 SGHVS, CDR2 FNYEAQ. The CDR3 DNA sequence: TGTGCCAGCAGCTTAGTAGGGCCAGGGGGCACGCAGTATTTT. Translating gives CASSLVGPGGTQYF.

The rearrangement joins TRBV5-1 to TRBJ2-7; 8 bases map to TRBD2. V was clipped by 7 bases and J by 3 bases; unmatched bases: 12. CDR1 SGHRS and CDR2 YFSETQ come from the germline V gene. CDR3 length: 15 residues. The CDR3 coding sequence is TGCGCCAGCCGACATATTTTAGCGGGGAGCTACGAGCAGTACTTC. Translation: CASRHILAGSYEQYF.

The chain uses TRBV7-2 and TRBJ1-2, with 12 bases that match TRBD1. Germline lookup yields CDR1 SGHTA and CDR2 FQGNSA. J was trimmed by 8 bases and V by 1 base; bases with no gene match: 5. The CDR3 spans 15 residues. CDR3 nucleotides: TGTGCCAGCAGCTTAGTTGGGACAGGGGGCGACGGCTACACCTTC. It specifies CASSLVGTGGDGYTF.

The rearrangement uses TRBV30 and TRBJ2-1; D is perhaps TRBD1 (6 bases). V lost 1 base and J 7 bases, leaving 17 bases between the germline ends. The CDR3 covers 15 residues. Germline CDR1 GTSNPN, CDR2 SVGIG (reference sequence). CDR3 bases: TGTGCCTGGAGTGAAGGCAGGGGCAGGTTAAATGAGCAGTTCTTC. This codes for CAWSEGRGRLNEQFF.